These 6 T cell receptor beta chains originate from one sample sequenced in a study of T cell responses to AZD1222 COVID-19 vaccine. Generated by immunoSEQ multiplex PCR, the TCRdb table keeps only in-frame clones and is missing some. The top ten hold roughly 2.5% of the sample, which has fewer than 130,000 clones, 70% to 90% seen once. This specimen was peripheral blood, taken 28 days after the second AZD1222 dose. The receptors come from an adult who received the AZD1222 COVID-19 vaccine.

The V call is TRBV20-1, the J call TRBJ1-1; D ambiguous. Germline values: CDR1 DFQATT, CDR2 SNEGSKA (reference sequence). The CDR3 spans 11 residues. V was shortened by 1 base and J by 6 bases, with 6 bases between the two germline ends. For the CDR3, the DNA is TGCAGTGCTAGAGGTCGGCCTGAAGCTTTCTTT. This sequence encodes CSARGRPEAFF.

This clone was observed once. This chain joins TRBV28 and TRBJ1-4; D is perhaps TRBD1 (5 bases). Trimming took 2 bases from V and 8 from J, leaving 12 bases between them. CDR1 MDHEN and CDR2 SYDVKM come from the germline V gene. The CDR3 is made up of 14 amino acids. The CDR3 spells CASSLPDTGEKLFF. The DNA of the CDR3 is TGTGCCAGCAGTTTACCGGACACTGGGGAAAAACTGTTTTTT.

V and J are TRBV4-3 and TRBJ1-1; D not certain. V gave up 0 bases and J gave up 0 bases, with 8 bases separating them. This CDR3 has 15 residues. Germline lookup yields CDR1 LGHNA and CDR2 YSLEER. The DNA for the CDR3 is TGCGCCAGCAGCCAAGAGAGTAGGGTGAACACTGAAGCTTTCTTT. Translating it yields CASSQESRVNTEAFF.

V gene TRBV10-1 combines with J gene TRBJ2-7, with a possible D match to TRBD2 (5 bases). CDR3 length equals 15 residues. Germline-derived CDR1 and CDR2 are WNHNN and SYGVQD (reference sequence). V was clipped by 7 bases and J by 2 bases, with 18 bases between them. DNA of the CDR3: TGCGCCAGCATGGAACGGGAACCAACTACCTACGAGCAGTACTTC. Protein product: CASMEREPTTYEQYF.

This rearrangement joins TRBV18 to TRBJ2-5; a weak D match, TRBD2 (6 bases). There are 14 residues in the CDR3. CDR1 KGHSH and CDR2 LQKENI come from the germline V gene. V was shortened by 4 bases and J by 1 base, with 10 bases between the two germline ends. The CDR3 DNA sequence: TGTGCCAGCTCACAGGGACTGACCCAAGAGACCCAGTACTTC. It yields the protein CASSQGLTQETQYF.

V gene TRBV4-1 combines with J gene TRBJ1-5; TRBD1 aligns across 9 bases. Germline V gives CDR1 MGHRA, CDR2 YSYEKL. This CDR3 spans 15 amino acids. J was trimmed by 7 bases and V by 1 base; bases with no gene match: 5. The CDR3 coding sequence is TGCGCCAGCAGCCAAGCACAGGGGGCGCGGCAGCCCCAGCATTTT. It is translated as CASSQAQGARQPQHF.